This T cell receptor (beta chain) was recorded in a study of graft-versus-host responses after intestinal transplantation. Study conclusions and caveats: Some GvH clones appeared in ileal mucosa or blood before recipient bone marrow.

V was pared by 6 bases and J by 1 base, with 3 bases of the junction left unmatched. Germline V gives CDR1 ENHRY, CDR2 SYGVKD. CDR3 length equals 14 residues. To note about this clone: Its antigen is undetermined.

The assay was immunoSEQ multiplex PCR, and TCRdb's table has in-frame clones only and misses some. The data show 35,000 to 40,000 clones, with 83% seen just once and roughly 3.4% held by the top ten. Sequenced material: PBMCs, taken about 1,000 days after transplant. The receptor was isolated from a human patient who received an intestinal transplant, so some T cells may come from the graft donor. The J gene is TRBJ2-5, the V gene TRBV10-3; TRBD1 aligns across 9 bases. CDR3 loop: CAIRGDRAQETQYF. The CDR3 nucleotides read TGTGCCATCAGGGGGGACAGGGCCCAAGAGACCCAGTACTTC.